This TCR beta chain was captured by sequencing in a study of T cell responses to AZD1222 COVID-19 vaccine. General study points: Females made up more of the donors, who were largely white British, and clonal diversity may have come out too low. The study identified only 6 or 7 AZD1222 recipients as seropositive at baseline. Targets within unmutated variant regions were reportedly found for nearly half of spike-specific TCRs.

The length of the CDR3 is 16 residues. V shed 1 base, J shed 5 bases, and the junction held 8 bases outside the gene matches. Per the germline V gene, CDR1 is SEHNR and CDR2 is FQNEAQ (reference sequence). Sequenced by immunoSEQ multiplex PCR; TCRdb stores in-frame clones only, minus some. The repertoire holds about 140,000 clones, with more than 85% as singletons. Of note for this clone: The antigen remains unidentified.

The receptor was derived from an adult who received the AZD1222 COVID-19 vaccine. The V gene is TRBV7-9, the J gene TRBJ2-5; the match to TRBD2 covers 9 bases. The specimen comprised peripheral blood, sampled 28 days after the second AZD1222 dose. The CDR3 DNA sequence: TGTGCCAGCAGCTTAGTTGGGGGACTAGCTGGCGAGACCCAGTACTTC. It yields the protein CASSLVGGLAGETQYF.